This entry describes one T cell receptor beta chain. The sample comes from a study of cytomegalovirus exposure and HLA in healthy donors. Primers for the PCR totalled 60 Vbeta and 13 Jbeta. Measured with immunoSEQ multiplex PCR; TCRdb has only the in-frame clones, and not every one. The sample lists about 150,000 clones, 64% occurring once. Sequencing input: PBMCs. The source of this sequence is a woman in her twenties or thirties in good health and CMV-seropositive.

CDR3: CASSPPDSPRQYF. The CDR3 DNA reads as TGCGCCAGCAGCCCTCCGGACTCACCACGGCAGTACTTC. The chain links TRBV5-1 to TRBJ2-7; D perhaps matches TRBD2 (5 bases). The V and J ends lost 4 bases and 9 bases respectively, with 17 bases between them. This CDR3 comprises 13 residues. The germline V gene encodes CDR1 SGHRS and CDR2 YFSETQ.